The present T cell receptor (beta chain) was sequenced within a study of cytomegalovirus exposure and HLA in healthy donors. Study-wide points: The study flagged about 150 TCR beta chains as cytomegalovirus-associated.

Clones were read by immunoSEQ multiplex PCR, and TCRdb kept only the in-frame ones, dropping some. This sample carries 110,000 to 150,000 clones, 86% of them seen once, and the ten largest clones take 2.9%. As to this clone: What it binds is not known.

Trimming left V 3 bases short and J 3 bases short, with 9 bases between. The germline V gene has CDR1 SNHLY and CDR2 FYNNEI. This CDR3 is 13 amino acids long. Input material: PBMCs. The chain carries TRBV2 and TRBJ2-7; perhaps TRBD1 as D (5 bases). This clonotype was sampled from a man aged 18 to 30 in good health and CMV-seronegative. CDR3 bases: TGTGCCAGCAGTGACCTGACAGTCTACGAGCAGTACTTC. It specifies CASSDLTVYEQYF. Variable domain in full (rest from reference TRBV2 and TRBJ2-7): EPEVTQTPSHQVTQMGQEVILRCVPISNHLYFYWYRQILGQKVEFLVSFYNNEISEKSEIFDDQFSVERPDGSNFTLKIRSTKLEDSAMYFCASSDLTVYEQYFGPGTRLTVT.